The 22 T cell receptor beta chains below come from one sample, sequenced in a study of neurological immune-mediated disorders. TCRdb re-derived calls from the 5' RACE reads in MiXCR, one entry per CDR3 protein. The table has about 59,000 distinct CDR3 sequences, about 12% seen once. The specimen was PBMCs. These receptors were collected from a woman aged 60-70 years with HTLV-1-associated myelopathy (HAM/TSP).

This clonotype appeared many times. This chain uses TRBV3-1 with TRBJ2-3; 10 nucleotides align to TRBD2. V was pared by 2 bases and J by 6 bases, with 8 bases of the junction left unmatched. The CDR3 loop spans 16 amino acids. CDR1 LGHDT and CDR2 YNNKEL come from the germline V gene (reference sequence). CDR3 region: CASSQLAGVTSDTQYF. CDR3 nucleotide sequence: TGTGCCAGCAGCCAACTAGCGGGAGTTACATCTGATACGCAGTATTTT.

This clonotype has ten or more counts. This chain links TRBV10-3 with TRBJ1-3, with D unresolved. This CDR3 comprises 14 residues. In germline, CDR1 is ENHRY, CDR2 SYGVKD. V was shortened by 4 bases and J by 2 bases, with 9 bases between the two germline ends. CDR3 residues: CAISVAGTGNTIYF. CDR3 bases: TGTGCCATCAGTGTTGCAGGAACTGGAAACACCATATATTTT.

This clonotype showed up many times. This chain links TRBV6-5 with TRBJ2-3; no reliable D call. With 2 bases removed from V and 3 bases from J, the gap between germline ends came to 6 bases. Germline V gene lookup returns CDR1 MNHEY and CDR2 SVGAGI. The length of the CDR3 is 13 residues. The CDR3 protein is CASSYMATDTQYF. CDR3 DNA: TGTGCCAGCAGTTACATGGCTACAGATACGCAGTATTTT.

Notes on this clonotype: One end of the junction is discordant with germline, which a read error may explain. V is TRBV28 and J is TRBJ2-2; TRBD1 matches at 10 bases. CDR1 and CDR2 from the germline V gene are MDHEN and SYDVKM. The CDR3 length is 15 residues. The chain's CDR3 is CANSPGQGNTGELFF. CDR3 DNA sequence: TGTGCCAACAGTCCGGGACAGGGGAACACCGGTGAGCTGTTTTTT.

This clonotype was detected many times. The chain is built from TRBV20-1 and TRBJ1-3; maybe TRBD1 (5 bases). This CDR3 region has 12 residues. CDR1 is DFQATT, CDR2 SNEGSKA, per germline (reference sequence). The CDR3 DNA follows: TGCAGCGGGACGGACTCTGGAAACACCATATATTTT. Amino acid sequence: CSGTDSGNTIYF.

There are a few counts of this clonotype. The rearrangement links TRBV20-1 to TRBJ2-7, with D possibly being TRBD2 (5 bases). Between the trimmed V and J ends, which lost 3 bases and 2 bases, there was a span of 17 bases. Germline loops: CDR1 DFQATT, CDR2 SNEGSKA (reference sequence). This CDR3 has 15 residues. CDR3 sequence: CSASQSARLPYEQYF. The CDR3 DNA follows: TGCAGTGCTAGCCAGTCTGCCCGACTACCCTACGAGCAGTACTTC.

This clonotype showed up many times. The gene calls are TRBV3-1 and TRBJ1-5; 7 positions match TRBD1. This CDR3 comprises 14 residues. CDR1 LGHDT and CDR2 YNNKEL come from the germline V gene (reference sequence). V was pared by 2 bases and J by 6 bases, with 4 bases of the junction left unmatched. CDR3 amino acids: CASSQSRGIQPQHF. CDR3 DNA: TGTGCCAGCAGCCAAAGCAGGGGGATTCAGCCCCAGCATTTT.

This clonotype showed up many times. J is TRBJ2-7 and V is TRBV2; perhaps TRBD1 as D (6 bases). Germline CDR1 SNHLY, CDR2 FYNNEI. V gave up 7 bases and J gave up 4 bases, with 14 bases separating them. This CDR3 contains 13 residues. CDR3 region: CASIPGAIYEQYF. The CDR3 nucleotides read TGTGCCAGCATTCCAGGGGCCATATACGAGCAGTACTTC.

A note on this clonotype: This may arise from a read error, as a much more abundant clone is one base away. The V call is TRBV14, the J call TRBJ2-1; TRBD2 agrees at 10 bases. Germline V lookup: CDR1 SGHDN, CDR2 FVKESK. CDR3 length equals 15 residues. The CDR3: CANSLGLAEGGEQFF. The DNA of the CDR3 is TGTGCCAACAGCCTCGGACTAGCGGAAGGGGGTGAGCAGTTCTTC.

The sample holds a few counts of this clonotype. V gene TRBV7-9 combines with J gene TRBJ1-2, with D possibly matching TRBD1 (5 bases). Germline loops: CDR1 SEHNR, CDR2 FQNEAQ (reference sequence). V gave up 1 base and J gave up 11 bases, with 14 bases separating them. The CDR3 runs 13 residues. CDR3 protein: CASSLDQEWTYTF. Written as DNA, the CDR3 is TGTGCCAGCAGCTTAGACCAAGAATGGACATACACCTTC. Together with reference TRBV7-9 and TRBJ1-2, the CDR3 gives the full variable domain: DTGVSQNPRHKITKRGQNVTFRCDPISEHNRLYWYRQTLGQGPEFLTYFQNEAQLEKSRLLSDRFSAERPKGSFSTLEIQRTEQGDSAMYLCASSLDQEWTYTFGSGTRLTVV.

At least ten counts were recorded for this clonotype. The chain couples TRBV5-6 to TRBJ1-5; 8 bases agree with TRBD1. From germline, CDR1 is SGHDT and CDR2 YYEEEE. The ends lost 4 bases at V and 0 bases at J; junction bases unmatched: 3. The CDR3 contains 15 residues. The CDR3 DNA is TGTGCCAGCAGCCGACAGGGGTATAGCAATCAGCCCCAGCATTTT. It specifies CASSRQGYSNQPQHF.

This rearrangement joins TRBV5-1 to TRBJ2-3; D gene ambiguous. The germline gives CDR1 SGHRS, CDR2 YFSETQ. This CDR3 is 16 amino acids long. V was clipped by 0 bases and J by 0 bases, with 11 bases between them. The CDR3 loop is CASSLEGSASTDTQYF. The CDR3 nucleotides read TGCGCCAGCAGCTTGGAAGGCAGCGCTAGCACAGATACGCAGTATTTT.

This clonotype has at least ten counts. This chain uses TRBV5-1 with TRBJ2-1; 8 nucleotides line up with TRBD1. V lost 5 bases, J lost 5 bases, and 9 bases stayed unmatched. The V gene's germline CDR1 is SGHRS and CDR2 YFSETQ. This CDR3 is 15 amino acids long. As DNA, the CDR3 is TGCGCCAGCAGATCCACCGGGACAGGCCACAATGAGCAGTTCTTC. It specifies CASRSTGTGHNEQFF.

This clonotype was found many times. The chain employs TRBV9 and TRBJ1-5; 9 bases match TRBD1. This CDR3 has 15 residues. J gave up 5 bases and V 0 bases, and 3 bases lay outside the gene matches. Germline V gene data show CDR1 as SGDLS and CDR2 as YYNGEE. CDR3 amino acids: CASSVEGQGDQPQHF. The CDR3 DNA reads TGTGCCAGCAGCGTAGAGGGACAGGGTGATCAGCCCCAGCATTTT. Looking up the rest from reference TRBV9 and TRBJ1-5 gives the full variable domain: DSGVTQTPKHLITATGQRVTLRCSPRSGDLSVYWYQQSLDQGLQFLIQYYNGEERAKGNILERFSAQQFPDLHSELNLSSLELGDSALYFCASSVEGQGDQPQHFGDGTRLSIL.

This clonotype was picked up many times. The chain links TRBV12-3 or TRBV12-4 to TRBJ1-1; D is uncertain. Trimming left V 1 base short and J 8 bases short, with 8 bases between. This CDR3 is built from 12 residues. The CDR3 bases are TGTGCCAGCAGTTTAGAGGGCGGAGAAGCTTTCTTT. It encodes CASSLEGGEAFF.

This clonotype was picked up many times. The gene calls are TRBV6-6 and TRBJ2-5; the D gene could be TRBD1 or TRBD2 (5 bases each). V was pared by 2 bases and J by 5 bases, with 15 bases between. This CDR3 has 15 amino acids. Germline V gene lookup returns CDR1 MNHNY and CDR2 SVGAGI (reference sequence). The chain's CDR3 is CASSYGDLREETQYF. In DNA, the CDR3 is TGTGCCAGCAGTTACGGGGACCTACGAGAGGAGACCCAGTACTTC.

The chain employs TRBV19 and TRBJ1-4, with D hard to call. V lost 4 bases and J lost 0, with 9 bases in between. The CDR3 is made up of 15 amino acids. Germline V gene lookup returns CDR1 LNHDA and CDR2 SQIVND (reference sequence). Written as DNA, the CDR3 is TGTGCCAGTAGTACATACGTCGCAACTAATGAAAAACTGTTTTTT. Translated: CASSTYVATNEKLFF.

This rearrangement joins TRBV11-3 to TRBJ1-1; tentative D call: TRBD1 (6 bases). Germline V gene lookup returns CDR1 SGHNT and CDR2 YENEEA. The CDR3 covers 13 residues. The V and J ends lost 5 bases and 5 bases respectively, with 12 bases between them. The CDR3 reads CASSINRDTEAFF. The CDR3 DNA reads TGTGCCAGCAGCATAAACAGGGATACTGAAGCTTTCTTT.

The V call is TRBV19, the J call TRBJ2-1; 10 positions agree with TRBD2. The CDR3 spans 14 residues. V lost 2 bases and J lost 9; bases outside the gene matches: 4. CDR1 and CDR2 (germline): LNHDA, SQIVND (reference sequence). CDR3 loop: CASSISAGGLEQFF. As DNA, the CDR3 is TGTGCCAGTAGTATATCAGCGGGAGGGCTTGAGCAGTTCTTC.

CDR3: CASSPGGGANTEAFF. As DNA, the CDR3 is TGCGCCAGCAGCCCCGGGGGGGGGGCCAACACTGAAGCTTTCTTT. The chain has TRBV5-1 and TRBJ1-1, with D maybe TRBD1 (6 bases). CDR1 and CDR2 from the germline V gene are SGHRS and YFSETQ. This CDR3 contains 15 residues. V was cut by 4 bases and J by 2 bases, with 15 bases left in between.

Many counts were recorded for this clonotype. This rearrangement joins TRBV3-1 to TRBJ2-2; 9 bases fit TRBD2. After removal of 3 bases from V and 5 bases from J, the junction contained 7 bases not matched to a gene. This CDR3 spans 16 amino acids. The V gene's germline CDR1 is LGHDT and CDR2 YNNKEL (reference sequence). This CDR3 reads CASSQAGLAQTGELFF. DNA for the CDR3: TGTGCCAGCAGCCAGGCGGGACTAGCCCAGACCGGGGAGCTGTTTTTT.

This clonotype was found many times. The J gene is TRBJ2-1, the V gene TRBV10-3; D is uncertain. The CDR3 runs to 11 residues. V lost 10 bases and J 7 bases, leaving 11 bases between the germline ends. CDR1 ENHRY and CDR2 SYGVKD come from the germline V gene. This CDR3 reads CATRMGNEQFF. The DNA of the CDR3 is TGTGCCACCCGGATGGGGAATGAGCAGTTCTTC.